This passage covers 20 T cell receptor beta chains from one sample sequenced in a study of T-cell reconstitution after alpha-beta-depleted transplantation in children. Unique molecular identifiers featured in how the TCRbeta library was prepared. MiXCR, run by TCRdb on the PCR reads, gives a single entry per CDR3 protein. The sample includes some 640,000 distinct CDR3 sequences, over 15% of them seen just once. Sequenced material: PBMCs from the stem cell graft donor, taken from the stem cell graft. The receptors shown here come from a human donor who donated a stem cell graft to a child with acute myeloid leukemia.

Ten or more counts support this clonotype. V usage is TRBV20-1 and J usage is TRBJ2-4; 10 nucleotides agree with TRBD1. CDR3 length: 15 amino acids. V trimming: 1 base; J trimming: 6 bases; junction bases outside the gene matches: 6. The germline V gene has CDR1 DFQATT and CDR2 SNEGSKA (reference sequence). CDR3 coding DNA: TGCAGTGCTAGAGCCATAGACAGGGGGCGAAACATTCAGTACTTC. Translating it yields CSARAIDRGRNIQYF.

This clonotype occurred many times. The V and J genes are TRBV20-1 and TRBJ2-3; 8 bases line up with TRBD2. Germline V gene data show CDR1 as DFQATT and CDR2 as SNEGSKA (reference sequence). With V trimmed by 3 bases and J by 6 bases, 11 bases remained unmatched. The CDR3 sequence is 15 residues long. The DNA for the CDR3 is TGCAGTGCTAGCGGGGGGGCCGGTTTAACCGATACGCAGTATTTT. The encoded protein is CSASGGAGLTDTQYF.

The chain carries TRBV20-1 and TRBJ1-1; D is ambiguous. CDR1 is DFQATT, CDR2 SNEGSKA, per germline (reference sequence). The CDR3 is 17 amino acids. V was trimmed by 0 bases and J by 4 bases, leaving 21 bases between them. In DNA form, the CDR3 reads TGCAGTGCTAGAGATCAAAGAGGGTCTCATGTTCGCACTGAAGCTTTCTTT. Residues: CSARDQRGSHVRTEAFF.

CDR3 region: CASSLYPRDSYEQYF. CDR3 sequence (DNA): TGTGCCAGCAGCTTATATCCCAGGGATTCCTACGAGCAGTACTTC. The genes are TRBV11-1 and TRBJ2-7, with D possibly TRBD1 on 5 matching bases. CDR3 size: 15 residues. V was trimmed by 2 bases and J by 1 base, leaving 12 bases between them. Per germline, CDR1 SGHAT and CDR2 FQDESV (reference sequence).

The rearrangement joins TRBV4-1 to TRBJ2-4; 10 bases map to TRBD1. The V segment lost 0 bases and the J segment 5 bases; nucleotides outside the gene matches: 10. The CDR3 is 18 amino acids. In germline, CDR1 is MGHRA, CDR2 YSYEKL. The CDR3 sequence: CASSQEWLGQGLENIQYF. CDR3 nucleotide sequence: TGCGCCAGCAGCCAAGAATGGTTGGGACAGGGGTTGGAAAACATTCAGTACTTC.

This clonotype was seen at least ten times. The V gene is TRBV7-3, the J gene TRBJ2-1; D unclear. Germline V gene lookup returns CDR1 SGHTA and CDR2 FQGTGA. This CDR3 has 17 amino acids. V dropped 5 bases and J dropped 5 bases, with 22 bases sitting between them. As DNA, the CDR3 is TGTGCCAGCAGCCCCCTCCGGCTGTCGACGGAACACAATGAGCAGTTCTTC. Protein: CASSPLRLSTEHNEQFF.

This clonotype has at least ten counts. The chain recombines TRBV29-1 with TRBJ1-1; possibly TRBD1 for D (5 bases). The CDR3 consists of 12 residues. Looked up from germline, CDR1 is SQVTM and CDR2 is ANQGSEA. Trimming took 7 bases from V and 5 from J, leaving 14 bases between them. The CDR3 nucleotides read TGCAGCGCCCTCAGGGTCGCGACTGAAGCTTTCTTT. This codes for CSALRVATEAFF. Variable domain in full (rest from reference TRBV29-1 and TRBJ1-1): SAVISQKPSRDICQRGTSLTIQCQVDSQVTMMFWYRQQPGQSLTLIATANQGSEATYESGFVIDKFPISRPNLTFSTLTVSNMSPEDSSIYLCSALRVATEAFFGQGTRLTVV.

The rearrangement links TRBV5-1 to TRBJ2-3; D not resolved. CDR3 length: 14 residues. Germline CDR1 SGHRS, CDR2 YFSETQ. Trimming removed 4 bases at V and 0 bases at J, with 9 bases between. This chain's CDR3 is CASSGPLSTDTQYF. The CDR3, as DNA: TGCGCCAGCAGCGGTCCGCTAAGCACAGATACGCAGTATTTT.

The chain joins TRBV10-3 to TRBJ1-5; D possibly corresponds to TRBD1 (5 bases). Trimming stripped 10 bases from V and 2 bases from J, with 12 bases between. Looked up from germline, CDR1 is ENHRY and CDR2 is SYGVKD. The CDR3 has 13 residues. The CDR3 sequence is CATADSGNQPQHF. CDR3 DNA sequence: TGTGCCACCGCTGACAGCGGCAATCAGCCCCAGCATTTT.

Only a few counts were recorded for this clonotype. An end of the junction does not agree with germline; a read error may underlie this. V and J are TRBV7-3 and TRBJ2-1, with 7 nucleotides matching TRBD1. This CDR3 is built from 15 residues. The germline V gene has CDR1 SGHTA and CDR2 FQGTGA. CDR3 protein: CASSPGTASYTEQFF. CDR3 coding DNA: TGTGCCAGCAGCCCCGGGACAGCCTCTTACACTGAGCAGTTCTTC.

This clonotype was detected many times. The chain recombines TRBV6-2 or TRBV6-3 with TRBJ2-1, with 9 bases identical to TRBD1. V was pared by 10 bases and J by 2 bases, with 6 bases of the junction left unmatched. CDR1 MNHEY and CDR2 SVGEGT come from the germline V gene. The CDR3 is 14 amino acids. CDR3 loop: CAIPGTGTYNEQFF. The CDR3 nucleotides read TGTGCCATCCCCGGGACAGGGACCTACAATGAGCAGTTCTTC.

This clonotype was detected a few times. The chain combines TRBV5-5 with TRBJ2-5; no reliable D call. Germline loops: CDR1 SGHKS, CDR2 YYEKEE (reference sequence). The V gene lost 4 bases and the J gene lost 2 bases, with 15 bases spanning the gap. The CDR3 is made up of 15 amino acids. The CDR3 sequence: CASSPSYGRQETQYF. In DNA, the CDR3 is TGTGCCAGCAGCCCCAGTTACGGCAGGCAAGAGACCCAGTACTTC.

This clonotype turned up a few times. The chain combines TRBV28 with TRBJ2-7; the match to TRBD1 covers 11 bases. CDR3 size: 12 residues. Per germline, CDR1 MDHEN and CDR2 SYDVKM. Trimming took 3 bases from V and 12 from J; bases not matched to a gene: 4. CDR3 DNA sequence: TGTGCCAGCAGTTTCATGGGACAGGGGGTGTACTTC. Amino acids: CASSFMGQGVYF.

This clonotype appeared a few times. CDR3 protein: CASSSSVRGQETQYF. The CDR3 DNA follows: TGTGCCAGCAGCTCCTCCGTGAGGGGGCAAGAGACCCAGTACTTC. V and J are TRBV13 and TRBJ2-5, with D possibly matching TRBD1 (6 bases). V gave up 4 bases and J gave up 2 bases, with 14 bases separating them. CDR3 length: 15 residues. CDR1 PRHDT and CDR2 FYEKMQ come from the germline V gene (reference sequence).

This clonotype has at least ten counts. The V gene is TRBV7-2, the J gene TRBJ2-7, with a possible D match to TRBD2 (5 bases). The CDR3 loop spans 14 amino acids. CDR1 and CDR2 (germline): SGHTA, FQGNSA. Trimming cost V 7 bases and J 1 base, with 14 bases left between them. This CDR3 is CASTLDPGSYEQYF. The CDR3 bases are TGTGCCAGCACCTTGGACCCGGGATCCTACGAGCAGTACTTC.

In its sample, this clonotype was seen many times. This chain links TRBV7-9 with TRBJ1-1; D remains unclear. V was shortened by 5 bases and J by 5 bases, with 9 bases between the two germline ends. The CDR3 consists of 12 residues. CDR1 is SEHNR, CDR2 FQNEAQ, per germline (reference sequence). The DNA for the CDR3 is TGTGCCAGCAGCCTCGGGGAGACTGAAGCTTTCTTT. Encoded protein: CASSLGETEAFF.

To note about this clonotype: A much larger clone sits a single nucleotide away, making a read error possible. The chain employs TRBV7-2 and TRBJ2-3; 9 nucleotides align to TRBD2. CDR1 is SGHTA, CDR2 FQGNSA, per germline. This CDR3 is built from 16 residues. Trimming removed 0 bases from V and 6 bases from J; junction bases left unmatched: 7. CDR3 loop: CASSLAPSGVSDTQYF. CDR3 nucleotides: TGTGCCAGCAGCTTAGCGCCTAGCGGGGTGAGTGATACGCAGTATTTT.

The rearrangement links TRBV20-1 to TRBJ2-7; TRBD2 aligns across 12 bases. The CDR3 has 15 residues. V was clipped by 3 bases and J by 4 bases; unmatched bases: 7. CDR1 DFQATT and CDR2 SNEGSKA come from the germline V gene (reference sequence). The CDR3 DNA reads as TGCAGTGCTAGGGGCCCTAGCGGGGGGGCGTACGAGCAGTACTTC. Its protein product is CSARGPSGGAYEQYF.

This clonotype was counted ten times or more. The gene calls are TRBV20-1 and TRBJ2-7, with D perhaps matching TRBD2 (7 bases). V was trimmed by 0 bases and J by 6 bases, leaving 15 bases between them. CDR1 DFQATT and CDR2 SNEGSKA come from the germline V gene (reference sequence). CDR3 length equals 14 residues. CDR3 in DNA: TGCAGTGCTAGAGAGGTGGGGGGGCCGGGCGAGCAGTACTTC. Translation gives CSAREVGGPGEQYF.

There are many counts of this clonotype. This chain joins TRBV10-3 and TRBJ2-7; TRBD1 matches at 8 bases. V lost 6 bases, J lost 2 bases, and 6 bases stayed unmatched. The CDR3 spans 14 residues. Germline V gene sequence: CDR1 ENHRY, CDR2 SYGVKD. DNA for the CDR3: TGTGCCATCAGCCCCGGACAGGGCGCCTACGAGCAGTACTTC. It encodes CAISPGQGAYEQYF.